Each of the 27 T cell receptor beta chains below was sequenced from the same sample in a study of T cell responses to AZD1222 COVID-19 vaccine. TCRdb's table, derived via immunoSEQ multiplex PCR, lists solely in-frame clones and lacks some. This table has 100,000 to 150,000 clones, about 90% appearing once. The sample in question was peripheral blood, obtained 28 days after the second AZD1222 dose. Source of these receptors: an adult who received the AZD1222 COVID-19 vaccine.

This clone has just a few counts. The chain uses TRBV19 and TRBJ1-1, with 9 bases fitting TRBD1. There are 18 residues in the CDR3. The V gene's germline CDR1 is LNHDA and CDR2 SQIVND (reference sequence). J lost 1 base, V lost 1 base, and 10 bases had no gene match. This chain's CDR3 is CASSIAPNRGLRNTEAFF. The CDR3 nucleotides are TGTGCCAGTAGTATAGCCCCAAACAGGGGGCTCAGGAACACTGAAGCTTTCTTT. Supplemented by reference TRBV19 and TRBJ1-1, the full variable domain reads DGGITQSPKYLFRKEGQNVTLSCEQNLNHDAMYWYRQDPGQGLRLIYYSQIVNDFQKGDIAEGYSVSREKKESFPLTVTSAQKNPTAFYLCASSIAPNRGLRNTEAFFGQGTRLTVV.

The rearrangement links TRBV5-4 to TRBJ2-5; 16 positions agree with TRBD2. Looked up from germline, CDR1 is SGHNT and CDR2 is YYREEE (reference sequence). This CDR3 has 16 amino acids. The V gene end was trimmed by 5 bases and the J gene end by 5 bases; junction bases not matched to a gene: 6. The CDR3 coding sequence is TGTGCCAGCAGTGCCGGGACTAGCGGGAGGGGGGAGACCCAGTACTTC. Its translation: CASSAGTSGRGETQYF.

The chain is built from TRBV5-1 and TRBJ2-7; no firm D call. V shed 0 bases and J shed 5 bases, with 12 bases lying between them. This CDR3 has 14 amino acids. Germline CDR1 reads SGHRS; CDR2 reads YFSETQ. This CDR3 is CASSLAVGLDEQYF. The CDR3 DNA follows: TGCGCCAGCAGCTTGGCCGTGGGGTTGGACGAGCAGTACTTC.

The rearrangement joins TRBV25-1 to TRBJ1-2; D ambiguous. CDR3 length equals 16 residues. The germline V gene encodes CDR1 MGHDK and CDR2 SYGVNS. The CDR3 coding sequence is TGTGCAACTAAACCGCCGGGTAGTCAGGCCCCCCATGGCTACACCTTC. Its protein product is CATKPPGSQAPHGYTF.

Here the CDR3 DNA reads TGTGCCAGCAGGCTAGCGGGGTACACCGGGGAGCTGTTTTTT. Protein product: CASRLAGYTGELFF. The chain employs TRBV6-5 and TRBJ2-2; 9 nucleotides match TRBD2. J gave up 3 bases and V 6 bases, and 2 bases lay outside the gene matches. The CDR3 has 14 residues. Germline loops: CDR1 MNHEY, CDR2 SVGAGI.

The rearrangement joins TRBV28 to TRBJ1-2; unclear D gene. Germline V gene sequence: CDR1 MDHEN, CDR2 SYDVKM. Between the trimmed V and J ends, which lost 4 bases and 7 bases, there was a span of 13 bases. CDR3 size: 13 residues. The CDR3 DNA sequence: TGTGCCAGCAGTTCAGATAGGGTTTTTGGCTACACCTTC. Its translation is CASSSDRVFGYTF.

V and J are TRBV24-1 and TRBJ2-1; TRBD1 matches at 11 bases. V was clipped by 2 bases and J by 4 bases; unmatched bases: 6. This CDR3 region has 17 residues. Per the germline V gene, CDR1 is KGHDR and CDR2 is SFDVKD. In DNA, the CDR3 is TGTGCCACCAGTGATTCGGGACAGGGGGTCGGGTACAATGAGCAGTTCTTC. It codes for CATSDSGQGVGYNEQFF.

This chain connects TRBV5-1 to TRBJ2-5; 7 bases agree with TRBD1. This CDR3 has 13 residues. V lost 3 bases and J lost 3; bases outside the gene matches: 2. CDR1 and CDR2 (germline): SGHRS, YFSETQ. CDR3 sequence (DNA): TGCGCCAGCAGCTCCGACAGGGAAGAGACCCAGTACTTC. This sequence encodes CASSSDREETQYF.

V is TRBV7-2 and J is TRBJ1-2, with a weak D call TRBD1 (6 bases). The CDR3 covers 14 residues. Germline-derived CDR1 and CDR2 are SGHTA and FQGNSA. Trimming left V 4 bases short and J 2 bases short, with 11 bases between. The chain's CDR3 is CASSSQGFNYGYTF. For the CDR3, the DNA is TGTGCCAGCAGCTCTCAGGGGTTCAACTATGGCTACACCTTC.

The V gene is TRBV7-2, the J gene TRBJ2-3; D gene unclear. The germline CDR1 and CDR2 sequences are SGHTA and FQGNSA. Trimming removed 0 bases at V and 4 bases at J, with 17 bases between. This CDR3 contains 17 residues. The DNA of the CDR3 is TGTGCCAGCAGCTTAGCGAGTGGCAGCTTGAAGTCAGATACGCAGTATTTT. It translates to CASSLASGSLKSDTQYF.

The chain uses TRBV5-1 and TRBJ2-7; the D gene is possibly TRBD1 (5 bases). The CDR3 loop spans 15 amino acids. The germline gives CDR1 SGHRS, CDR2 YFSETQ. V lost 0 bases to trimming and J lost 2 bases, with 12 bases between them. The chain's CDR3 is CASSLAPDSAYEQYF. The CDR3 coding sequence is TGCGCCAGCAGCTTGGCCCCCGACAGCGCCTACGAGCAGTACTTC.

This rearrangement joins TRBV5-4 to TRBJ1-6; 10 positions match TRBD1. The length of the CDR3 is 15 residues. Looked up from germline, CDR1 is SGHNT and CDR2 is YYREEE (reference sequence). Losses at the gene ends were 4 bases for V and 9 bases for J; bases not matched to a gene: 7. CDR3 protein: CASSLRDRGPSPLHF. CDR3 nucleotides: TGTGCCAGCAGCCTCCGGGACAGGGGCCCTTCACCCCTCCACTTT.

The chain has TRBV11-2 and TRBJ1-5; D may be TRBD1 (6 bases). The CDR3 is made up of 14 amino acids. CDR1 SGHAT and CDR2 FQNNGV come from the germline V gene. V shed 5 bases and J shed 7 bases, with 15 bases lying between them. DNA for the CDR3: TGTGCCAGCAGCCGGGCGGGGGGCCGGCAGCCCCAGCATTTT. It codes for CASSRAGGRQPQHF.

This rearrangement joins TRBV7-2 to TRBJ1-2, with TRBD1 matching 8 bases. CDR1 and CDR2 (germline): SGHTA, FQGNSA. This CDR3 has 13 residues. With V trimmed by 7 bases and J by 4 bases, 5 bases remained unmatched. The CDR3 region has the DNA TGTGCCAGCACGCCGGGACAGGTCTATGGCTACACCTTC. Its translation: CASTPGQVYGYTF.

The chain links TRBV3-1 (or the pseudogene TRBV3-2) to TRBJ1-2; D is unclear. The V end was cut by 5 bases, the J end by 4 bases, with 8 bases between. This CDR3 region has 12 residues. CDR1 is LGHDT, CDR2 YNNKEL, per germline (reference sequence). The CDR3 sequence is CASSETIYGYTF. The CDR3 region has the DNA TGTGCCAGCAGCGAAACAATCTATGGCTACACCTTC.

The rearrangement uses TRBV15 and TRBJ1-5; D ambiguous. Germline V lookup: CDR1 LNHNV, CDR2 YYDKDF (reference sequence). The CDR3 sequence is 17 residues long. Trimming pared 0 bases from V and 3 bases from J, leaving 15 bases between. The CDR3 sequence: CATSREATYSVNQPQHF. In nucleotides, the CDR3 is TGTGCCACCAGCAGAGAGGCCACTTACTCAGTCAATCAGCCCCAGCATTTT.

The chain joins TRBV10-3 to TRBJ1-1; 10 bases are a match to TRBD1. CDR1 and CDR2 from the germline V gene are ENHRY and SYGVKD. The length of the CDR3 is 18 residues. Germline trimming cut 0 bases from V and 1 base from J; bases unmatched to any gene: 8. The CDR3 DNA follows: TGTGCCATCAGTGAGTCAGTGGCGGGGACAGGGGAGAACACTGAAGCTTTCTTT. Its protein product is CAISESVAGTGENTEAFF.

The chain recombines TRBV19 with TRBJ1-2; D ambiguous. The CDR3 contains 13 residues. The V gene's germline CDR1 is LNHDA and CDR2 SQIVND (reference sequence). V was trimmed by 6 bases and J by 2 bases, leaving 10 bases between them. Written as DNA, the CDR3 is TGTGCCAGTAGACCTGTGGGGAACTATGGCTACACCTTC. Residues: CASRPVGNYGYTF.

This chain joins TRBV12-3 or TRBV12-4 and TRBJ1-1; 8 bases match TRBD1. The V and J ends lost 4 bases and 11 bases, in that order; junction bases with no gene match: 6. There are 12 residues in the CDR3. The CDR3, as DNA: TGTGCCAGCAGTTCAGGGGGCAGGGGGGCTTTCTTT. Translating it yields CASSSGGRGAFF.

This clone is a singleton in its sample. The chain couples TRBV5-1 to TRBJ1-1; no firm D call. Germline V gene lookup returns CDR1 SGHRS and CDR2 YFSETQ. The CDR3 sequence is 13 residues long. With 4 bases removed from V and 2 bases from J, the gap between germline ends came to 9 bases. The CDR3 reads CASSQTPNTEAFF. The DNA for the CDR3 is TGCGCCAGCAGCCAGACACCTAACACTGAAGCTTTCTTT.

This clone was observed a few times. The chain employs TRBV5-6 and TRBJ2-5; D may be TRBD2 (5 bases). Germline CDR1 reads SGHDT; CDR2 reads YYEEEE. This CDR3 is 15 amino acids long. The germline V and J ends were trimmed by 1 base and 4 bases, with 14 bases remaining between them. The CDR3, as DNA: TGTGCCAGCAGCTTGATGGGGTACGCGGGAGAGACCCAGTACTTC. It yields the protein CASSLMGYAGETQYF.

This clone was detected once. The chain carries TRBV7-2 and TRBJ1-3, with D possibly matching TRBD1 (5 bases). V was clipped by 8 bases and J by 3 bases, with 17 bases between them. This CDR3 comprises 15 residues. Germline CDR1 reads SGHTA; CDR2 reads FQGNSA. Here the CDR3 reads CASHRAGGGGNTIYF. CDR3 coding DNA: TGTGCCAGCCACCGCGCGGGGGGTGGTGGAAACACCATATATTTT.

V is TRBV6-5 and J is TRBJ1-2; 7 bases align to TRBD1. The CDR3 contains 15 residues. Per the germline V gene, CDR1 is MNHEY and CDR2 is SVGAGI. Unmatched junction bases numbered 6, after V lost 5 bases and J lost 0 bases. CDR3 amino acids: CASSSWQGANYGYTF. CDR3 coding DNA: TGTGCCAGCAGTAGTTGGCAGGGGGCTAACTATGGCTACACCTTC.

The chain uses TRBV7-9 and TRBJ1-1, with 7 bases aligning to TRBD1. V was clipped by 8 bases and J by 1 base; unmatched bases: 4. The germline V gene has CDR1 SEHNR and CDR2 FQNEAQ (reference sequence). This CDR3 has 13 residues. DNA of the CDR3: TGTGCCAGCCAACAGGGGTGGAACACTGAAGCTTTCTTT. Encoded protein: CASQQGWNTEAFF. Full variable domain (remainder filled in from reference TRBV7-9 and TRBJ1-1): DTGVSQNPRHKITKRGQNVTFRCDPISEHNRLYWYRQTLGQGPEFLTYFQNEAQLEKSRLLSDRFSAERPKGSFSTLEIQRTEQGDSAMYLCASQQGWNTEAFFGQGTRLTVV.

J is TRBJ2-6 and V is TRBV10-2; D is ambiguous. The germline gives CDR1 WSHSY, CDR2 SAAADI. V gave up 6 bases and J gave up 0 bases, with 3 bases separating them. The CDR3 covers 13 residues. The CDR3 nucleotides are TGCGCCAGCAGGAGCTCTGGGGCCAACGTCCTGACTTTC. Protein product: CASRSSGANVLTF.

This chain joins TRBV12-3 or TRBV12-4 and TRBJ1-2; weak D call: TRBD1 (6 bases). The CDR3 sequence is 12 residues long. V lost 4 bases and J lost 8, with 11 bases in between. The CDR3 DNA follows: TGTGCCAGCAGTTCAAAGGGGGTAGGCTACACCTTC. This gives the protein CASSSKGVGYTF.

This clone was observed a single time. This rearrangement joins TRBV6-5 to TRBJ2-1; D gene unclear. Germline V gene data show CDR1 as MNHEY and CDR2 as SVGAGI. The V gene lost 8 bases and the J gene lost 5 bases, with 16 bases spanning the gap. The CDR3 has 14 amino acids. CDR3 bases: TGTGCCAGCGGCAGAGAGCGCCGGAACAATGAGCAGTTCTTC. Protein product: CASGRERRNNEQFF.